These 3 T cell receptor beta chains were all obtained from the same sample, sequenced in a study of T cells in Graves' hyperthyroidism and ophthalmopathy. Amplification yielded TCR beta CDR3 regions, with RNA transcripts as the source. The HTBI primer set was used in a first-round RT-PCR of the TCR CDR3. TCRdb itself ran the multiplex PCR reads through MiXCR, one entry per CDR3 protein. The repertoire consists of roughly 380,000 distinct CDR3 sequences, with 14% occurring once and the leading ten covering roughly 11%. Material for sequencing was blood. The receptors shown here come from a woman in her sixties or seventies with Graves' hyperthyroidism.

About this clonotype itself: A much larger clone lies a single base off, so this may be a read error. This likely comes from a read error, as the CDR3 has no conserved phenylalanine or tryptophan at its end. This rearrangement joins TRBV12-3 or TRBV12-4 to TRBJ1-1; 7 nucleotides line up with TRBD1. This CDR3 is 15 amino acids long. V lost 5 bases, J lost 2 bases, and 8 bases stayed unmatched. The DNA of the CDR3 is TGTGCCAGCAGTGTCCGGGACAGTTATAACACTGAAGCTTTCTCT. It encodes CASSVRDSYNTEAFS.

About this clonotype: This clone may be a read error of a much larger clone one base away. V and J are TRBV19 and TRBJ2-1; 9 bases are a match to TRBD2. The J call may be faulty, since TRBJ2-7 better matches the DNA end. The V gene's germline CDR1 is LNHDA and CDR2 SQIVND (reference sequence). The CDR3 runs 15 residues. CDR3 DNA sequence: TGTGCCAGTAGTATTGTAGGGGGACTAGCCAATGAGCAGTACTTC. This translates into CASSIVGGLANEQYF.

This clonotype was detected many times. This chain connects TRBV11-3 to TRBJ2-7; D is unclear. This CDR3 is built from 15 residues. Germline values: CDR1 SGHNT, CDR2 YENEEA. The ends were cut back, 0 bases at V and 5 bases at J, with 14 bases in the middle. Here the CDR3 reads CASSLDYQALDEQYF. For the CDR3, the DNA is TGTGCCAGCAGCTTAGATTACCAAGCCCTTGACGAGCAGTACTTC. Filled out from reference TRBV11-3 and TRBJ2-7, the complete variable domain reads EAGVVQSPRYKIIEKKQPVAFWCNPISGHNTLYWYLQNLGQGPELLIRYENEEAVDDSQLPKDRFSAERLKGVDSTLKIQPAELGDSAVYLCASSLDYQALDEQYFGPGTRLTVT.